This T cell receptor (beta chain) originates from a study of response to subunit inactivated influenza vaccine. TCRdb re-analysed the RT-PCR reads in MiXCR, keeping a single row per CDR3 protein. The table lists about 780,000 distinct CDR3 sequences, around 20% of them singletons. This clonotype was seen a few times. Its target is unknown. CDR1 MNHNS and CDR2 SASEGT come from the germline V gene. V shed 3 bases and J shed 7 bases, with 10 bases lying between them. The CDR3 is made up of 13 amino acids. Study-level findings and limits: Each seasonal flu vaccination may recruit only limited new T cells, authors suggested.

V and J are TRBV6-1 and TRBJ2-1, with D possibly TRBD2 on 5 matching bases. This specimen was PBMCs from blood, taken around 5 days after vaccination. The source of this sequence is a man over 45 who received an inactivated influenza vaccine. The CDR3 loop is CASSDQWTNEQFF. Written as DNA, the CDR3 is TGTGCCAGCAGTGATCAATGGACTAATGAGCAGTTCTTC.